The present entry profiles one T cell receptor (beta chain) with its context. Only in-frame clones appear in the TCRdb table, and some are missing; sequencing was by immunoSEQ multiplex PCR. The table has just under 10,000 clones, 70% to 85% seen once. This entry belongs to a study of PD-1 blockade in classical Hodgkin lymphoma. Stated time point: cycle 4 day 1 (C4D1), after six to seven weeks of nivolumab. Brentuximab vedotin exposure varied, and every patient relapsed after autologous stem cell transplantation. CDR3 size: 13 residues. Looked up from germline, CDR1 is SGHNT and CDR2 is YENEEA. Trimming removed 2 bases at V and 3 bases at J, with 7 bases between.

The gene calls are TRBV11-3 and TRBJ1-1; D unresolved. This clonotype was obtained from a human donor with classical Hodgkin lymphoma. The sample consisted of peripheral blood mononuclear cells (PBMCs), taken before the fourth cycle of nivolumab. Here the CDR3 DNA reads TGTGCCAGCAGCTTATATAGGGACACTGAAGCTTTCTTT. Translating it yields CASSLYRDTEAFF.